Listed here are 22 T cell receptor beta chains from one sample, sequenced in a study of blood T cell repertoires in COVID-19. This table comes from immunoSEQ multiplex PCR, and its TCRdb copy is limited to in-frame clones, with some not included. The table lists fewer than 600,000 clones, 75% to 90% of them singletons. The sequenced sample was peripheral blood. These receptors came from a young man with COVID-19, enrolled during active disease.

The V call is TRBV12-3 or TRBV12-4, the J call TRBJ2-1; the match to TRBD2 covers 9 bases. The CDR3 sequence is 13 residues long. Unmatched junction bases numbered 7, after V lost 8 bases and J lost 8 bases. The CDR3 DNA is TGTGCCAGCGCCGCTGTAGCGGGAGATGAGCAGTTCTTC. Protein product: CASAAVAGDEQFF.

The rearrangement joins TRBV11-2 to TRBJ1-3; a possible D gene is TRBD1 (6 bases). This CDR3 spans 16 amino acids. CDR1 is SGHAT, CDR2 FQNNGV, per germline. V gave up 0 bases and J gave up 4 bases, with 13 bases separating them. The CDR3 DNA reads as TGTGCCAGCAGCTTAGAGTTTGTGGGACAAGGAAACACCATATATTTT. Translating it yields CASSLEFVGQGNTIYF.

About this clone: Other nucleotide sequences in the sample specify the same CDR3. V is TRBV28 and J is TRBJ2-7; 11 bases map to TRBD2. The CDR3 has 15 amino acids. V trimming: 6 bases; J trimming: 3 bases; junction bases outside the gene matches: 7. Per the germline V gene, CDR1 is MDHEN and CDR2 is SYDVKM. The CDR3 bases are TGTGCCAGCAGCCCCGGGACTAGCGGTCTCTACGAGCAGTACTTC. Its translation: CASSPGTSGLYEQYF.

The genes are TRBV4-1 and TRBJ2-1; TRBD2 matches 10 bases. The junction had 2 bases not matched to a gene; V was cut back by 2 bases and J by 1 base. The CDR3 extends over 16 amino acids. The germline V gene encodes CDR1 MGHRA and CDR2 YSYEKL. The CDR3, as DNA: TGCGCCAGCAGCCAAAATAGCGGGAGGTCCTACAATGAGCAGTTCTTC. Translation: CASSQNSGRSYNEQFF.

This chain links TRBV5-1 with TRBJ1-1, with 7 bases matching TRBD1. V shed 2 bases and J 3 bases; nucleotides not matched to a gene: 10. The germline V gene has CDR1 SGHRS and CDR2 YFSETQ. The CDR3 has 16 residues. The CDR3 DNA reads TGCGCCAGCAGCTTACAGGGGTCTGTGGCGGACACTGAAGCTTTCTTT. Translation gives CASSLQGSVADTEAFF. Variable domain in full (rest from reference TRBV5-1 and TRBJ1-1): KAGVTQTPRYLIKTRGQQVTLSCSPISGHRSVSWYQQTPGQGLQFLFEYFSETQRNKGNFPGRFSGRQFSNSRSEMNVSTLELGDSALYLCASSLQGSVADTEAFFGQGTRLTVV.

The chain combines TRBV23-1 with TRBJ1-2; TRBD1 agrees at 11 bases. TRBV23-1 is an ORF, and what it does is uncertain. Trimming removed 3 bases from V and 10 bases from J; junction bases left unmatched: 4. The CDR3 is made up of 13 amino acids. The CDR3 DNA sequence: TGCGCCAGCAGTCAGAGGACAGGGGGCTTCTACACCTTC. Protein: CASSQRTGGFYTF.

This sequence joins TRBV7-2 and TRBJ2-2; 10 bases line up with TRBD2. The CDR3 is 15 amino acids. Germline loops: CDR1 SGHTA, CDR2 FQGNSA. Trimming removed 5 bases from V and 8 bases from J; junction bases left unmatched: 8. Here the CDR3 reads CASSVERGGPGELFF. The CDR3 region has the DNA TGTGCCAGCAGCGTAGAGCGGGGGGGCCCTGGGGAGCTGTTTTTT.

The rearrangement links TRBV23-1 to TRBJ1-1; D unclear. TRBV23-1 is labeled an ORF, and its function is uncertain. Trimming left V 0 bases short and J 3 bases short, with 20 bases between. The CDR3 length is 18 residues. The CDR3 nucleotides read TGCGCCAGCAGTCAATCTTGGTCCAGGCGGAGGTGGCACACTGAAGCTTTCTTT. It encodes CASSQSWSRRRWHTEAFF.

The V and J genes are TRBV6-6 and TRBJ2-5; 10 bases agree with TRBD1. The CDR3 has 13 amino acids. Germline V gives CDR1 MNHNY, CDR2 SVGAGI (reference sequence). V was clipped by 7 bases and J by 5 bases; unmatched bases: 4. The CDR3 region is CASTRTGGETQYF. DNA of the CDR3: TGTGCCAGCACCCGGACAGGGGGTGAGACCCAGTACTTC.

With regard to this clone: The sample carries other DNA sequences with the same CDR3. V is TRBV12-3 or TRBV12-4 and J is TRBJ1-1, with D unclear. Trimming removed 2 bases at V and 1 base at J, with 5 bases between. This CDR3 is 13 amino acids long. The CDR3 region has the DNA TGTGCCAGCAGTTTAACCAGGAACACTGAAGCTTTCTTT. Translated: CASSLTRNTEAFF.

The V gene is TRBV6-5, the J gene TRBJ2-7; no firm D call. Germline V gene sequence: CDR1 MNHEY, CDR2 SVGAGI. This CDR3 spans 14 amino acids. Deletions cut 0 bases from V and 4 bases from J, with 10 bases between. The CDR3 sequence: CASSYSRQPYEQYF. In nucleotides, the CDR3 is TGTGCCAGCAGTTACTCGAGACAACCGTACGAGCAGTACTTC.

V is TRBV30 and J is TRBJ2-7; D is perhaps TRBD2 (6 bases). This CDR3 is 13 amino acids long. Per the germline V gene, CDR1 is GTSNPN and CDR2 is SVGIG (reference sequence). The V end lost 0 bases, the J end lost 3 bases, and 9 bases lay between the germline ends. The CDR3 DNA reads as TGTGCCTGGAGTGTAGCGGACTACTACGAGCAGTACTTC. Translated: CAWSVADYYEQYF.

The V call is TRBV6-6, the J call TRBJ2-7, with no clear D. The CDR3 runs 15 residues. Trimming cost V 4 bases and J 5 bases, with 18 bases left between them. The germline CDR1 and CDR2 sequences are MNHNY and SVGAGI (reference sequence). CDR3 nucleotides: TGTGCCAGCAGTTTATACGCTGGAGTGGTAGACGAGCAGTACTTC. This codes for CASSLYAGVVDEQYF.

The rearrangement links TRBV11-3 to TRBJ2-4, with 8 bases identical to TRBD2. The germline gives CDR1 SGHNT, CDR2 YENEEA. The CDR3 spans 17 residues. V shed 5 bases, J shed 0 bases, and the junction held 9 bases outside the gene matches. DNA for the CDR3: TGTGCCAGCAGCACATCTCCTAGCGGGTTAGCCAAAAACATTCAGTACTTC. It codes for CASSTSPSGLAKNIQYF.

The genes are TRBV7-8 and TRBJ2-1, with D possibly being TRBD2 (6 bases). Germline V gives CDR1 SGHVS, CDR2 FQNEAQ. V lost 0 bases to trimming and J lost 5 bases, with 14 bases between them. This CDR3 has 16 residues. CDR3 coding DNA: TGTGCCAGCAGCTTAGCGCACGGGGGTGGGGACAATGAGCAGTTCTTC. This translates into CASSLAHGGGDNEQFF.

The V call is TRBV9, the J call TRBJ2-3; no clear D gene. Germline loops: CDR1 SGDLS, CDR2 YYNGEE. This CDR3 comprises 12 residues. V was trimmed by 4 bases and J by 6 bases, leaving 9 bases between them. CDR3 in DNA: TGTGCCAGCAGCCCCCAGATGGATACGCAGTATTTT. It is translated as CASSPQMDTQYF. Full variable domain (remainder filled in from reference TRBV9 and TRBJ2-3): DSGVTQTPKHLITATGQRVTLRCSPRSGDLSVYWYQQSLDQGLQFLIQYYNGEERAKGNILERFSAQQFPDLHSELNLSSLELGDSALYFCASSPQMDTQYFGPGTRLTVL.

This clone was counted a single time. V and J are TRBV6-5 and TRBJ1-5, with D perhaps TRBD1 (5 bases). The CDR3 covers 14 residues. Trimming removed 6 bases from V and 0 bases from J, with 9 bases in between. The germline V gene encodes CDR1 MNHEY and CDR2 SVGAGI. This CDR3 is CASRGPGSNQPQHF. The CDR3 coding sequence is TGTGCCAGCAGGGGGCCCGGTAGCAATCAGCCCCAGCATTTT.

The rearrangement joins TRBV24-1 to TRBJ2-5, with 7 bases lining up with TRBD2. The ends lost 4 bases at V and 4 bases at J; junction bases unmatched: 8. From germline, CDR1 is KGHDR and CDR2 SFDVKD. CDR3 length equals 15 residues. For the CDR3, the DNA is TGTGCCACCAGTGACCCGAGGACTAGTGGAGAGACCCAGTACTTC. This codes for CATSDPRTSGETQYF.

The CDR3 nucleotides read TGTGCCAGCAGCGCCAGGGACAGGTCCAACAATGAGCAGTTCTTC. This gives the protein CASSARDRSNNEQFF. The rearrangement joins TRBV9 to TRBJ2-1; 8 bases are a match to TRBD1. The CDR3 sequence is 15 residues long. Germline CDR1 reads SGDLS; CDR2 reads YYNGEE. Germline trimming cut 3 bases from V and 5 bases from J; bases unmatched to any gene: 7.

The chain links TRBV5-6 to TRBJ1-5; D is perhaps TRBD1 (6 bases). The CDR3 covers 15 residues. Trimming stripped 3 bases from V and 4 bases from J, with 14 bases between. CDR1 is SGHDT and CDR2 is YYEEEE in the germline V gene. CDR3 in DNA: TGTGCCAGCAGCTCATGGAAAACAGGGAATCAGCCCCAGCATTTT. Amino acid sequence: CASSSWKTGNQPQHF.

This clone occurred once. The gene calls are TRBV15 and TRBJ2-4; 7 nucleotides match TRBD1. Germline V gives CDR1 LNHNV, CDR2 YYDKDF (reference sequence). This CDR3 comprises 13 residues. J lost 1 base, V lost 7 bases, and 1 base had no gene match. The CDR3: CATKDRAKNIQYF. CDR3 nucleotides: TGTGCCACCAAGGACAGGGCCAAAAACATTCAGTACTTC.

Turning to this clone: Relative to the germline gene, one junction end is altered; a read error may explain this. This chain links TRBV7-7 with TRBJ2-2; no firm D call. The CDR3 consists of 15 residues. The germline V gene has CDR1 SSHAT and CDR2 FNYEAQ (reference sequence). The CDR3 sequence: CASSLNGANTGELFF. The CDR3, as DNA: TGTGCTAGCAGCTTGAACGGAGCGAACACCGGGGAGCTGTTTTTT.